This paragraph covers one TCR beta chain sequence. The data are from a study of blood T cell repertoires in COVID-19. Data came from immunoSEQ multiplex PCR; TCRdb stores just in-frame clones and leaves some out. The sample contains under 250,000 clones, more than 80% of which appear only once. Material for sequencing was peripheral blood. This receptor was identified in a human donor in a cohort sampled during active COVID-19.

The CDR3, as DNA: TGTGCCAGCAGTTTCGAATTGGGGGGGGAGACCCAGTACTTC. The encoded protein is CASSFELGGETQYF. The chain recombines TRBV28 with TRBJ2-5, with 7 bases lining up with TRBD2. Per the germline V gene, CDR1 is MDHEN and CDR2 is SYDVKM. V was clipped by 3 bases and J by 5 bases; unmatched bases: 6. The CDR3 spans 14 residues. The full variable domain, with the rest looked up from reference TRBV28 and TRBJ2-5, is DVKVTQSSRYLVKRTGEKVFLECVQDMDHENMFWYRQDPGLGLRLIYFSYDVKMKEKGDIPEGYSVSREKKERFSLILESASTNQTSMYLCASSFELGGETQYFGPGTRLLVL.